A selection of T cell receptor beta chains follows, all from one sample in a study of blood T cell repertoires in COVID-19. The data were produced by immunoSEQ multiplex PCR, yet TCRdb's version contains in-frame clones alone and is incomplete. The table records about 480,000 clones, around 90% of them present only once. Specimen: PBMCs or T cells enriched from blood (not recorded which). These receptors all stem from a woman aged 18-30 years with acute COVID-19. Each CDR3 is given with its conserved first and last residue. Fields, in order: clone size, D gene, V gene, J gene, CDR3 protein, CDR3 DNA. The D gene is left open where the match is weak. The size entry is marked missing in some rows and otherwise reads once, few, many or a size class.

>NA|NA|TRBV4-1|TRBJ2-2
CASSQDRGGDTGELFF
TGCGCCAGCAGCCAAGATCGAGGGGGGGACACCGGGGAGCTGTTTTTT
>NA|NA|TRBV10-1|TRBJ2-1
CASSPMSQGTEQFF
TGCGCCAGCAGCCCCATGAGCCAGGGGACTGAGCAGTTCTTC
>NA|TRBD2|TRBV28|TRBJ2-4
CASEKDVGLGRLNIQYF
TGTGCCAGCGAAAAGGATGTTGGACTAGGCCGCCTGAACATTCAGTACTTC
>NA|TRBD2|TRBV5-5|TRBJ2-3
CASSSSGGTDTQYF
TGTGCCAGCAGCTCTAGCGGGGGCACAGATACGCAGTATTTT
>NA|TRBD1|TRBV7-2|TRBJ1-1
CASTPTVGTGRTEAFF
TGTGCCAGCACCCCCACAGTGGGGACAGGGAGAACTGAAGCTTTCTTT
>NA|NA|TRBV18|TRBJ2-7
CASSQPAGYEQYF
TGTGCCAGCTCACAACCAGCCGGCTACGAGCAGTACTTC
>NA|NA|TRBV10-3|TRBJ1-3
CAINARQASSNTIYF
TGTGCCATCAACGCCCGCCAGGCGTCGAGTAACACCATATATTTT
>NA|NA|TRBV30|TRBJ2-7
CAWSVLGGTSEQYF
TGTGCCTGGAGTGTACTCGGCGGTACCTCCGAGCAGTACTTC
>NA|NA|TRBV28|TRBJ1-5
CASSYERLGGQPQHF
TGTGCCAGCAGTTATGAAAGACTTGGAGGGCAGCCCCAGCATTTT
>NA|NA|TRBV24-1|TRBJ2-7
CATSELIYAYEQYF
TGTGCCACCAGTGAACTAATCTATGCCTACGAGCAGTACTTC
>NA|NA|TRBV29-1|TRBJ2-7
CSVLSLYEQYF
TGCAGCGTCCTTAGTCTCTACGAGCAGTACTTC
>NA|NA|TRBV9|TRBJ1-6
CASSPQMDNSPLHF
TGTGCCAGCAGCCCGCAGATGGATAATTCACCCCTCCACTTT
>NA|NA|TRBV10-3|TRBJ1-6
CAISETDRMTPLHF
TGTGCCATCAGTGAGACCGACAGGATGACACCCCTCCACTTT
>NA|TRBD1|TRBV5-1|TRBJ1-4
CASSFGTGGEKLFF
TGCGCCAGCAGCTTCGGGACAGGGGGTGAAAAACTGTTTTTT
>NA|NA|TRBV19|TRBJ1-1
CASSSRLEMNTEAFF
TGTGCCAGTAGTTCTCGACTGGAAATGAACACTGAAGCTTTCTTT
>NA|NA|TRBV4-1|TRBJ1-1
CASSQVGGLNTEAFF
TGCGCCAGCAGCCAAGTCGGGGGACTGAACACTGAAGCTTTCTTT
>once|NA|TRBV7-9|TRBJ1-2
CASSLVSLGPYGYTF
TGTGCCAGCAGCTTAGTGTCCTTGGGGCCCTATGGCTACACCTTC
>NA|TRBD1|TRBV9|TRBJ1-1
CASSVDGTGPDEAFF
TGTGCCAGCAGCGTAGATGGGACAGGCCCGGATGAAGCTTTCTTT
>NA|TRBD2|TRBV7-9|TRBJ2-3
CASNRWTSGEGDTQYF
TGTGCCAGCAACCGATGGACTAGCGGGGAGGGGGATACGCAGTATTTT
>few|TRBD2|TRBV6-4|TRBJ2-3
CASSDSSGATDTQYF
TGTGCCAGCAGTGACTCGAGCGGGGCCACAGATACGCAGTATTTT
>NA|NA|TRBV5-4|TRBJ2-7
CASSAGTTYEQYF
TGTGCCAGCAGCGCCGGGACAACTTACGAGCAGTACTTC
>NA|TRBD2|TRBV4-3|TRBJ2-3
CASSQDWASAGGTDTQYF
TGCGCCAGCAGCCAAGACTGGGCTAGCGCGGGGGGCACAGATACGCAGTATTTT
>NA|NA|TRBV28|TRBJ1-2
CASEPGWTNYGYTF
TGTGCCAGCGAACCAGGCTGGACTAACTATGGCTACACCTTC
>NA|NA|TRBV27|TRBJ1-6
CASSLFDSRYNSPLHF
TGTGCCAGCAGTCTCTTCGACAGTAGATATAATTCACCCCTCCACTTT
>NA|NA|TRBV5-6|TRBJ1-2
CASGPPAGLYGYTF
TGTGCCAGCGGCCCCCCGGCAGGCCTCTATGGCTACACCTTC
>NA|TRBD1|TRBV19|TRBJ1-2
CASSPAGTGKGYGYTF
TGTGCCAGTAGTCCGGCCGGGACAGGGAAGGGCTATGGCTACACCTTC